The entry below describes one TCR beta chain. There are 15 residues in the CDR3. The ends were cut back, 1 base at V and 1 base at J, with 8 bases in the middle. Per the germline V gene, CDR1 is LNHNV and CDR2 is YYDKDF (reference sequence). Per the authors' pipeline: By means of reference gene primer amplification, nucleated cell counts were estimated. Assay used: immunoSEQ multiplex PCR; TCRdb lists only in-frame clones, some missing. V and J calls plus clone size are reproduced from that table; the DNA served to infer D and trimming. The sample comprises around 240,000 clones, around 83% of which are singletons, and just under 7.5% rests with the top ten. This entry belongs to a study of blood T cell repertoires in COVID-19. In the study overall: The samples span acute and convalescent COVID-19 from the United States, Italy and Spain. The analysed material was cDNA or gDNA that came from T cells, B-cell-depleted T cells, or PBMCs.

The sequenced sample consisted of peripheral blood. The source is a woman aged 45-60 years with acute or convalescent COVID-19. The V and J genes are TRBV15 and TRBJ1-5, with D tentatively TRBD1 (5 bases). This CDR3 reads CATSRARDSNQPQHF. The CDR3 nucleotides read TGTGCCACCAGCAGAGCGCGGGACAGCAATCAGCCCCAGCATTTT.